One and the same sample provided the 30 T cell receptor beta chains below, sequenced in a study of cytomegalovirus exposure and HLA in healthy donors. Use of 60 Vbeta and 13 Jbeta primers characterized the PCR. Method: immunoSEQ multiplex PCR; TCRdb's copy keeps in-frame clones and lacks some. There are approximately 150,000 clones in the sample; approximately 80% occur only once, and 3.7% lies in the top ten. The sequenced sample was PBMCs. Every receptor here comes from a man aged 25 to 45 in good health and CMV-seropositive.

The chain links TRBV7-2 to TRBJ1-6, with TRBD1 matching over 8 bases. The germline V gene has CDR1 SGHTA and CDR2 FQGNSA. This CDR3 spans 15 amino acids. V shed 6 bases, J shed 10 bases, and the junction held 11 bases outside the gene matches. As DNA, the CDR3 is TGTGCCAGCAGTGGGGGATGGACAGGGCAATCACCCCTCCACTTT. It is translated as CASSGGWTGQSPLHF.

The chain uses TRBV2 and TRBJ1-2, with 8 nucleotides matching TRBD1. The CDR3 length is 13 residues. The germline V gene has CDR1 SNHLY and CDR2 FYNNEI. Unmatched junction bases numbered 5, after V lost 3 bases and J lost 8 bases. The CDR3 sequence: CASSDTGGGGYTF. In DNA, the CDR3 is TGTGCCAGCAGTGACACAGGGGGAGGGGGCTACACCTTC.

This clone was seen a handful of times. The rearrangement links TRBV7-3 to TRBJ1-2, with 9 bases lining up with TRBD1. Looked up from germline, CDR1 is SGHTA and CDR2 is FQGTGA. This CDR3 contains 16 residues. V shed 2 bases, J shed 2 bases, and the junction held 6 bases outside the gene matches. The CDR3 DNA sequence: TGTGCCAGCAGCTTAGTCCCGGGACAGGGAAACTATGGCTACACCTTC. As protein: CASSLVPGQGNYGYTF.

This sequence joins TRBV18 and TRBJ2-7; D not resolved. V gave up 5 bases and J gave up 4 bases, with 12 bases separating them. Germline lookup yields CDR1 KGHSH and CDR2 LQKENI. The CDR3 runs 13 residues. CDR3 region: CASSIDGWYEQYF. The DNA of the CDR3 is TGTGCCAGCTCAATCGACGGGTGGTACGAGCAGTACTTC.

This clone was observed once. The genes are TRBV6-5 and TRBJ2-2; 8 nucleotides align to TRBD1. Germline values: CDR1 MNHEY, CDR2 SVGAGI. The CDR3 totals 15 residues. The V gene end was trimmed by 5 bases and the J gene end by 4 bases; junction bases not matched to a gene: 6. CDR3 loop: CASSRTGSGTGELFF. CDR3 bases: TGTGCCAGCAGTCGGACAGGGTCGGGCACCGGGGAGCTGTTTTTT.

V is TRBV4-3 and J is TRBJ2-7, with D unclear. The V end was cut by 0 bases, the J end by 4 bases, with 10 bases between. Germline loops: CDR1 LGHNA, CDR2 YSLEER. The CDR3 loop spans 14 amino acids. This chain's CDR3 is CASSQDRYGYEQYF. As DNA, the CDR3 is TGCGCCAGCAGCCAAGATCGTTACGGTTACGAGCAGTACTTC.

This clone was detected only a few times. This chain connects TRBV21-1 to TRBJ2-7; the listed D gene, TRBD2, was not tested against the DNA. TRBV21-1 is marked as a pseudogene. This CDR3 has 15 amino acids. CDR3 bases: TGTGCCAGCAGCAAAGGTACGACTCTGTCCTACGAGCAGTACTTC. Its protein product is CASSKGTTLSYEQYF.

The chain combines TRBV2 with TRBJ1-2, with 8 bases fitting TRBD1. Per germline, CDR1 SNHLY and CDR2 FYNNEI. CDR3 length: 15 residues. V lost 3 bases and J lost 2; bases outside the gene matches: 5. The CDR3 bases are TGTGCCAGCAGTGAGGGACAGGCCACGAACTATGGCTACACCTTC. This translates into CASSEGQATNYGYTF. Complete variable domain (other parts from reference TRBV2 and TRBJ1-2): EPEVTQTPSHQVTQMGQEVILRCVPISNHLYFYWYRQILGQKVEFLVSFYNNEISEKSEIFDDQFSVERPDGSNFTLKIRSTKLEDSAMYFCASSEGQATNYGYTFGSGTRLTVV.

The chain links TRBV5-4 to TRBJ2-7, with 15 bases aligning to TRBD2. J gave up 4 bases and V 3 bases, and 2 bases lay outside the gene matches. The CDR3 consists of 15 residues. The germline V gene encodes CDR1 SGHNT and CDR2 YYREEE (reference sequence). The CDR3 region has the DNA TGTGCCAGCAGCTCCGGGACTAGCGGGGGGTACGAGCAGTACTTC. It specifies CASSSGTSGGYEQYF.

V and J are TRBV29-1 and TRBJ2-3; the D gene is possibly TRBD1 (8 bases). The CDR3 has 14 residues. The V end was cut by 6 bases, the J end by 2 bases, with 15 bases between. Germline values: CDR1 SQVTM, CDR2 ANQGSEA. CDR3 amino acids: CSVGGTGPTDTQYF. DNA of the CDR3: TGCAGCGTGGGGGGGACAGGACCCACAGATACGCAGTATTTT.

The chain has TRBV30 and TRBJ2-3, with 10 bases matching TRBD2. The V and J ends lost 3 bases and 2 bases, in that order; junction bases with no gene match: 5. The CDR3 loop spans 15 amino acids. Per the germline V gene, CDR1 is GTSNPN and CDR2 is SVGIG (reference sequence). CDR3 sequence (DNA): TGTGCCTGGAGGACGGGACTAGCGACCACAGATACGCAGTATTTT. It specifies CAWRTGLATTDTQYF.

The genes are TRBV6-5 and TRBJ2-5; possible D gene TRBD2, 7 bases. The CDR3 totals 14 residues. Trimming took 2 bases from V and 1 from J, leaving 8 bases between them. CDR1 is MNHEY and CDR2 is SVGAGI in the germline V gene. The CDR3 loop is CASSYRGGQETQYF. As DNA, the CDR3 is TGTGCCAGCAGTTACAGGGGGGGCCAAGAGACCCAGTACTTC.

The chain combines TRBV2 with TRBJ1-2; possible D gene TRBD1, 6 bases. Trimming shortened V by 8 bases and J by 6 bases, and 16 bases separated the two germline ends. The CDR3 runs 13 residues. Germline lookup yields CDR1 SNHLY and CDR2 FYNNEI. In nucleotides, the CDR3 is TGTGCCAGCCCGACAGGTCCTCTGCATGGCTACACCTTC. Translation gives CASPTGPLHGYTF.

The chain joins TRBV13 to TRBJ2-7; D may be TRBD2 (5 bases). This CDR3 has 13 amino acids. Germline values: CDR1 PRHDT, CDR2 FYEKMQ (reference sequence). Between the trimmed V and J ends, which lost 5 bases and 6 bases, there was a span of 14 bases. CDR3 DNA sequence: TGTGCCAGCAGCGCCGGGATCCCTTTCGAGCAGTACTTC. Amino acids: CASSAGIPFEQYF.

The chain couples TRBV6-5 to TRBJ1-4; D remains unclear. Trimming shortened V by 2 bases and J by 8 bases, and 9 bases separated the two germline ends. Per germline, CDR1 MNHEY and CDR2 SVGAGI. There are 13 residues in the CDR3. The CDR3 DNA sequence: TGTGCCAGCAGTTACCTAGCCTCCGAAAAACTGTTTTTT. It is translated as CASSYLASEKLFF.

The V and J genes are TRBV7-9 and TRBJ2-5; 10 nucleotides match TRBD2. J was trimmed by 4 bases and V by 4 bases; bases with no gene match: 3. The CDR3 extends over 14 amino acids. Germline lookup yields CDR1 SEHNR and CDR2 FQNEAQ (reference sequence). CDR3 amino acids: CASSSSGGGETQYF. In DNA, the CDR3 is TGTGCCAGCAGCTCTAGCGGGGGCGGAGAGACCCAGTACTTC.

This chain connects TRBV10-1 to TRBJ2-1; a possible D gene is TRBD2 (6 bases). The CDR3 runs 12 residues. The germline V gene encodes CDR1 WNHNN and CDR2 SYGVQD (reference sequence). V gave up 3 bases and J gave up 9 bases, with 9 bases separating them. The CDR3 protein is CASSDLEGEQFF. The CDR3 DNA reads TGCGCCAGCAGTGACCTGGAGGGTGAGCAGTTCTTC.

The gene calls are TRBV15 and TRBJ2-2; 9 nucleotides match TRBD1. This CDR3 is built from 15 residues. V trimming: 3 bases; J trimming: 5 bases; junction bases outside the gene matches: 4. CDR1 is LNHNV, CDR2 YYDKDF, per germline (reference sequence). The CDR3 region has the DNA TGTGCCACCAGCAGTCGGACAGGGGCGACCGGGGAGCTGTTTTTT. It encodes CATSSRTGATGELFF.

This chain connects TRBV29-1 to TRBJ2-3; 7 bases map to TRBD2. V was clipped by 3 bases and J by 0 bases; unmatched bases: 3. Germline V gene sequence: CDR1 SQVTM, CDR2 ANQGSEA. The CDR3 has 14 amino acids. This CDR3 is CSVDAGVSTDTQYF. The CDR3, as DNA: TGCAGCGTTGATGCGGGGGTAAGCACAGATACGCAGTATTTT.

The rearrangement links TRBV5-1 to TRBJ2-1; D is perhaps TRBD2 (5 bases). This CDR3 has 15 residues. With 0 bases removed from V and 7 bases from J, the gap between germline ends came to 14 bases. Germline V CDR1 and CDR2: SGHRS, YFSETQ. The CDR3 region is CASSLVTRTVNEQFF. CDR3 coding DNA: TGCGCCAGCAGCTTGGTAACTAGGACCGTGAATGAGCAGTTCTTC.

The chain couples TRBV7-9 to TRBJ1-1, with 9 nucleotides matching TRBD1. Trimming at V came to 2 bases and at J to 11 bases, leaving 9 bases not matched to a gene. CDR1 and CDR2 (germline): SEHNR, FQNEAQ (reference sequence). CDR3 length equals 14 residues. The CDR3 bases are TGTGCCAGCAGCTTAATGGGACAGGGATCTGGGGCTTTCTTT. Protein product: CASSLMGQGSGAFF.

The chain links TRBV10-3 to TRBJ1-4; tentatively, D is TRBD1 (5 bases). The germline gives CDR1 ENHRY, CDR2 SYGVKD. The CDR3 spans 12 residues. Trimming took 2 bases from V and 7 from J, leaving 5 bases between them. CDR3 nucleotide sequence: TGTGCCATCAGTGAGGGGGCTGAAAAACTGTTTTTT. This codes for CAISEGAEKLFF.

In nucleotides, the CDR3 is TGCGCCAGCAGACCGAAACTAGCGGGGCCTAGCACAGATACGCAGTATTTT. Amino acids: CASRPKLAGPSTDTQYF. The V call is TRBV4-1, the J call TRBJ2-3; 10 bases fit TRBD2. Germline trimming cut 6 bases from V and 0 bases from J; bases unmatched to any gene: 9. Germline V CDR1 and CDR2: MGHRA, YSYEKL. This CDR3 contains 17 residues.

In this sample, this clone turned up once. The J gene is TRBJ1-5, the V gene TRBV28; 7 positions match TRBD1. The length of the CDR3 is 15 residues. V gave up 6 bases and J gave up 2 bases; unmatched junction bases: 7. Germline loops: CDR1 MDHEN, CDR2 SYDVKM. The CDR3 DNA sequence: TGTGCCAGCAGCTCTGGACAGGTCGGCAATCAGCCCCAGCATTTT. Translation: CASSSGQVGNQPQHF.

This clone was seen only a few times. Here the CDR3 reads CASNPGGVYGYTF. The CDR3 DNA sequence: TGTGCCAGCAACCCCGGAGGGGTCTATGGCTACACCTTC. The J gene is TRBJ1-2, the V gene TRBV28, with D possibly being TRBD1 (5 bases). Trimming took off 7 bases at V and 4 bases at J, with 13 bases between the two ends. The germline V gene has CDR1 MDHEN and CDR2 SYDVKM. The CDR3 loop spans 13 amino acids.

The V call is TRBV2, the J call TRBJ1-1, with TRBD1 as a possible D gene (5 bases). Per germline, CDR1 SNHLY and CDR2 FYNNEI. The CDR3 sequence is 14 residues long. Trimming shortened V by 8 bases and J by 2 bases, and 15 bases separated the two germline ends. CDR3 loop: CASSTNRRNTEAFF. In DNA form, the CDR3 reads TGTGCCAGCTCAACGAACAGGCGTAACACTGAAGCTTTCTTT.

There are a few counts of this clone. The CDR3 nucleotides are TGTGCCAGCAGTTTAGCTGTAGCGGGGGGACCAAATGAGCAGTTCTTC. Translating gives CASSLAVAGGPNEQFF. The chain joins TRBV27 to TRBJ2-1; 10 nucleotides align to TRBD2. With 2 bases clipped from V and 7 bases from J, the junction kept 8 bases outside the gene matches. The CDR3 is 16 amino acids. CDR1 MNHEY and CDR2 SMNVEV come from the germline V gene (reference sequence).

The rearrangement links TRBV27 to TRBJ1-2, with D unresolved. Trimming removed 0 bases at V and 2 bases at J, with 4 bases between. This CDR3 region has 13 residues. In germline, CDR1 is MNHEY, CDR2 SMNVEV (reference sequence). CDR3: CASSLSRNYGYTF. The CDR3 nucleotides read TGTGCCAGCAGTTTATCACGGAACTATGGCTACACCTTC.

The rearrangement joins TRBV6-5 to TRBJ2-7, with 7 bases fitting TRBD1. The junction had 11 bases not matched to a gene; V was cut back by 4 bases and J by 5 bases. The CDR3 runs to 15 residues. Germline V lookup: CDR1 MNHEY, CDR2 SVGAGI. This chain's CDR3 is CASSWRQGRVDEQYF. The CDR3 nucleotides are TGTGCCAGCAGTTGGCGACAGGGAAGGGTAGACGAGCAGTACTTC.

The rearrangement joins TRBV28 to TRBJ1-6; TRBD1 might be the D (5 bases). The CDR3 loop spans 15 amino acids. Per the germline V gene, CDR1 is MDHEN and CDR2 is SYDVKM. The V end lost 2 bases, the J end lost 8 bases, and 13 bases lay between the germline ends. DNA of the CDR3: TGTGCCAGCAGTTTAGGGGGGTCTGTAGATTCACCCCTCCACTTT. This codes for CASSLGGSVDSPLHF.